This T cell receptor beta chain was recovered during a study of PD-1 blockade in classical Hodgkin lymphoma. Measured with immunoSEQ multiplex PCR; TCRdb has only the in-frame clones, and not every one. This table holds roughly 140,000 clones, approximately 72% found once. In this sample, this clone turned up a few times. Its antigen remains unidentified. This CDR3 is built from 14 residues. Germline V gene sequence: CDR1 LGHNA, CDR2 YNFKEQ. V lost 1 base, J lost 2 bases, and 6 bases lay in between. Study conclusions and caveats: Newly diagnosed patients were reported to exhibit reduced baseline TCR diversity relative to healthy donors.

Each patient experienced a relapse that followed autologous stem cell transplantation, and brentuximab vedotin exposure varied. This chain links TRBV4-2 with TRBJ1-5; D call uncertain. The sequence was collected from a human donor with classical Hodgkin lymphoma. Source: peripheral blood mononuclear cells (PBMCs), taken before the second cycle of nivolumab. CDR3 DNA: TGTGCCAGCAGCCAAGCAGGCGGCAATCAGCCCCAGCATTTT. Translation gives CASSQAGGNQPQHF.